These T cell receptor beta chains were read from a single sample in a study of low-dose radiotherapy and immunotherapy resistance in tumors. From the reads, TCRdb called clonotypes with MiXCR, one entry per CDR3 protein. Here the sample spans around 90,000 distinct CDR3 sequences, approximately 17% being singletons. Sequencing used PBMCs, obtained before treatment. The origin of the receptors is a male donor with prostate cancer. Both conserved end residues are part of each CDR3. Fields, in order: V gene, clone size, CDR3 protein. Part of the rows lack a size; the others show once, few, many or a class for expanded clones.

TRBV11-3 - CASSAQPGQDYEQYF
TRBV27 many CASSFVQGNSPLHF
TRBV5-1 many CASRQATAQGYEQFF
TRBV29-1 many CSVEATGVGETQYF
TRBV13 many CASSLGGGAGDTQYF
TRBV7-2 many CASSRSGVSNEQYF
TRBV9 many CASSVAGGVTDTQYF
TRBV2 many CASSDPESNTEAFF
TRBV23-1 many CASSQWPAFSPKNIQYF
TRBV11-1 many CASSLVQDEQYF
TRBV19 many CASSMTGDYEQYF
TRBV5-1 many CASSLGTSGGRDTQYF
TRBV19 - CASINRGSPGELFFF
TRBV5-1 many CASSLDGGTNTEAFF
TRBV24-1 - CATSAQDRQETQYF
TRBV12-3/TRBV12-4 many CASNPNTGNTIYF
TRBV3-1 - CASSPDTGVTYEQYF
TRBV29-1 many CSERGRGETQYF
TRBV26 many CASSGQGRGTDTQYF
TRBV18 - CASSPPSRSYEQYF
TRBV6-1 many CASRDPPQGRHEQYF
TRBV19 many CASSISTDTQYF
TRBV5-1 many CASSKDRVDGYTF
TRBV12-3/TRBV12-4 many CASSPGGKGEAFF
TRBV5-1 many CASSWGGHSNQPQHF
TRBV7-3 many CASSATSGGNTGELFF
TRBV6-1 many CASSFRGGTNTEAFF
TRBV3-1 many CASSQLARDRGPNTGELFF
TRBV28 many CASSPIRTASTDTQYF
TRBV10-1 many CASSPTSVTDTQYF
TRBV9 few CASSGNPRAYTF
TRBV12-3/TRBV12-4 many CASSLAASGGSYNEQFF
TRBV28 many CASSLLAGDSGANVLTF
TRBV20-1 - CSATGGNGYTF
TRBV12-3/TRBV12-4 - CASSSRASGRARDEQFF
TRBV29-1 many CSVEGRGSNEKLFF
TRBV6-5 many CASRKIAGGPDTQYF
TRBV7-8 many CASSEYRADTQYF
TRBV29-1 many CSVSRGGSYNEQFF
TRBV3-1 many CASSRRTSGGNEQFF
TRBV6-1 many CASSEWSQDSAFF
TRBV5-1 many CASSLEWLGELFF
TRBV27 - CASSPTQFLAGQTYEQYF
TRBV30 many CAWRREGHEQYF
TRBV9 many CASSSEILAGTDTQYF
TRBV6-6 many CASSYSKGRPAGANVLTF
TRBV27 few CASRDRSSYNEQFF
TRBV20-1 many CSASRTGYEQYF
TRBV2 many CATAAKETQYF
TRBV6-2/TRBV6-3 many CASSWPSPDETQYF
TRBV4-2 many CASSHDRANYGYTF
TRBV6-1 many CASSRDRLNNEQFF
TRBV11-2 many CASSPPWGFRYTF